This T cell receptor beta chain derives from a study of technical replicates of blood from a few donors. Clones were sequenced by immunoSEQ multiplex PCR, and TCRdb holds only the in-frame ones, with some missing. The sample lists 13,000 to 15,000 clones, approximately 88% occurring once. CDR1 is LNHDA, CDR2 SQIVND, per germline (reference sequence). The CDR3 is 14 residues long. Trimming at V came to 6 bases and at J to 8 bases, leaving 7 bases not matched to a gene. The sequenced sample consisted of PBMCs. The V gene is TRBV19, the J gene TRBJ2-1; 10 nucleotides align to TRBD2. The clonotype originates from a human donor in good health. The CDR3 DNA follows: TGTGCCAGTAGGAAGCGGGAGGGCCTGGATGAGCAGTTCTTC. This encodes CASRKREGLDEQFF.